This TCR beta chain came from a study of cytomegalovirus exposure and HLA in healthy donors. CDR3 length: 17 residues. V lost 4 bases and J 0 bases, leaving 18 bases between the germline ends. Germline CDR1 is MGHRA and CDR2 is YSYEKL. Study results and caveats: A later analysis reportedly found that, within productive TCRs, an Asian-associated ancestry cluster had fewer N-insertions than the mean observed across the approximately 660 donors. Across HLA loci, a later analysis found differing TCR association rates, with DRB1 most and HLA-C fewest.

In its sample, this clone was seen a few times. Its antigen remains unknown. Amplification used 60 Vbeta primers and 13 Jbeta primers. Sequenced by immunoSEQ multiplex PCR; TCRdb stores in-frame clones only, minus some. The sample lists about 100,000 clones, roughly 79% occurring once. The sequencing input was PBMCs. This TCR derives from a man aged 40-49 years in good health and CMV-seronegative. The J gene is TRBJ1-1, the V gene TRBV4-1; no definite D call. Here the CDR3 DNA reads TGCGCCAGCAGCCCATGGCCCCCAGGCCTCATGAACACTGAAGCTTTCTTT. It specifies CASSPWPPGLMNTEAFF.